Listed here are 5 T cell receptor beta chains from one sample, sequenced in a study of cytomegalovirus exposure and HLA in healthy donors. Primers included in the PCR were 60 Vbeta and 13 Jbeta primers. The assay was immunoSEQ multiplex PCR, and TCRdb's table has in-frame clones only and misses some. Of roughly 250,000 clones in the sample, 75% to 85% were seen once. Input material: PBMCs. All receptors come from a girl aged 2 to 9 in good health and CMV-seronegative.

Remarks on this clone: Additional DNA sequences in this sample encode the identical CDR3. CDR3 region: CSVRGYGNQPQHF. CDR3 in DNA: TGCAGCGTGCGAGGGTATGGCAATCAGCCCCAGCATTTT. This chain links TRBV29-1 with TRBJ1-5; D gene ambiguous. V was shortened by 6 bases and J by 2 bases, with 11 bases between the two germline ends. This CDR3 region has 13 residues. CDR1 is SQVTM, CDR2 ANQGSEA, per germline. Full variable domain (remainder filled in from reference TRBV29-1 and TRBJ1-5): SAVISQKPSRDICQRGTSLTIQCQVDSQVTMMFWYRQQPGQSLTLIATANQGSEATYESGFVIDKFPISRPNLTFSTLTVSNMSPEDSSIYLCSVRGYGNQPQHFGDGTRLSIL.

The rearrangement links TRBV27 to TRBJ2-3; 7 bases are a match to TRBD2. J lost 6 bases, V lost 6 bases, and 0 bases had no gene match. Germline V CDR1 and CDR2: MNHEY, SMNVEV (reference sequence). CDR3 length: 11 residues. CDR3 in DNA: TGTGCCAGCAGGACTAGCGATACGCAGTATTTT. It translates to CASRTSDTQYF.

The V gene is TRBV7-8, the J gene TRBJ1-5, with D maybe TRBD1 (5 bases). Germline CDR1 is SGHVS and CDR2 is FQNEAQ. The CDR3 loop spans 14 amino acids. V was pared by 0 bases and J by 4 bases, with 7 bases between. The DNA of the CDR3 is TGTGCCAGCAGCTTAGCGCCAGGGAATCAGCCCCAGCATTTT. The encoded protein is CASSLAPGNQPQHF.

J is TRBJ2-6 and V is TRBV7-8; D perhaps matches TRBD1 (5 bases). The CDR3 extends over 17 amino acids. V lost 1 base to trimming and J lost 0 bases, with 10 bases between them. The germline V gene has CDR1 SGHVS and CDR2 FQNEAQ. The CDR3 DNA sequence: TGTGCCAGCAGCTTAGTGTACAGGACCTCTGGGGCCAACGTCCTGACTTTC. This sequence encodes CASSLVYRTSGANVLTF.

The chain combines TRBV5-1 with TRBJ1-1; 11 nucleotides line up with TRBD1. V lost 4 bases, J lost 3 bases, and 8 bases stayed unmatched. CDR1 is SGHRS and CDR2 is YFSETQ in the germline V gene. This CDR3 spans 16 amino acids. The CDR3, as DNA: TGCGCCAGCAGCGCCGGGACAGGGGGTATGCACACTGAAGCTTTCTTT. Amino acids: CASSAGTGGMHTEAFF. The whole variable domain, filled in from reference TRBV5-1 and TRBJ1-1, reads KAGVTQTPRYLIKTRGQQVTLSCSPISGHRSVSWYQQTPGQGLQFLFEYFSETQRNKGNFPGRFSGRQFSNSRSEMNVSTLELGDSALYLCASSAGTGGMHTEAFFGQGTRLTVV.